These 22 T cell receptor beta chains came from one sample sequenced in a study of T cells after yellow fever vaccination. A single record per CDR3 protein comes from TCRdb applying MiXCR to the 5' RACE reads. The sample carries about 300,000 distinct CDR3 sequences, around 7% recorded once. Sequences were derived from PBMCs, sampled more than 35 days after the first yellow fever vaccination. The receptors originated from a man younger than 30 who received the YFV17D yellow fever vaccine.

This clonotype occurred a few times. The rearrangement joins TRBV23-1 to TRBJ2-7; 8 nucleotides align to TRBD1. TRBV23-1 is an ORF, and what it does is uncertain. J lost 0 bases, V lost 6 bases, and 10 bases had no gene match. CDR3 length equals 16 residues. For the CDR3, the DNA is TGCGCCAGCAGACATTCTGGGGACAGGTACTCCTACGAGCAGTACTTC. It encodes CASRHSGDRYSYEQYF.

In its sample, this clonotype was seen many times. The CDR3, as DNA: TGTGCCAGCAGTTTTTCGGACGGTCAGCCCCAGCATTTT. This translates into CASSFSDGQPQHF. This sequence joins TRBV7-8 and TRBJ1-5; D not resolved. This CDR3 has 13 amino acids. V was clipped by 6 bases and J by 6 bases, with 12 bases between them. Looked up from germline, CDR1 is SGHVS and CDR2 is FQNEAQ.

J is TRBJ1-6 and V is TRBV4-3; the D is unclear. V was pared by 4 bases and J by 0 bases, with 10 bases between. CDR1 is LGHNA and CDR2 is YSLEER in the germline V gene. The CDR3 length is 16 residues. This CDR3 is CASSRSLPSYNSPLHF. The CDR3 nucleotides read TGCGCCAGCAGCCGCAGTCTACCCTCCTATAATTCACCCCTCCACTTT.

The chain combines TRBV6-5 with TRBJ1-5, with no clear D. CDR3 length: 14 residues. Per germline, CDR1 MNHEY and CDR2 SVGAGI. The V end was cut by 4 bases, the J end by 2 bases, with 9 bases between. CDR3 residues: CASSFFGGNQPQHF. The DNA of the CDR3 is TGTGCCAGCAGTTTTTTCGGGGGCAATCAGCCCCAGCATTTT.

This clonotype was seen many times. J is TRBJ2-2 and V is TRBV7-3, with a possible D match to TRBD2 (6 bases). Germline-derived CDR1 and CDR2 are SGHTA and FQGTGA. This CDR3 spans 13 amino acids. Trimming removed 3 bases at V and 4 bases at J, with 6 bases between. Here the CDR3 reads CASSLGGTGELFF. The CDR3 region has the DNA TGTGCCAGCAGCTTGGGGGGCACCGGGGAGCTGTTTTTT. The full variable domain, completed using reference TRBV7-3 and TRBJ2-2, is GAGVSQTPSNKVTEKGKYVELRCDPISGHTALYWYRQSLGQGPEFLIYFQGTGAADDSGLPNDRFFAVRPEGSVSTLKIQRTERGDSAVYLCASSLGGTGELFFGEGSRLTVL.

V gene TRBV6-5 combines with J gene TRBJ2-7; the match to TRBD2 covers 8 bases. Trimming removed 0 bases from V and 4 bases from J; junction bases left unmatched: 11. This CDR3 has 17 amino acids. CDR1 and CDR2 from the germline V gene are MNHEY and SVGAGI. Written as DNA, the CDR3 is TGTGCCAGCAGTTACTCAGCGGGGGACCATTTTCCGTACGAGCAGTACTTC. This sequence encodes CASSYSAGDHFPYEQYF.

In the case of this clonotype: One base away lies a much larger clone, so this may be a sequencing read error. This chain connects TRBV12-3 or TRBV12-4 to TRBJ2-1, with 15 bases fitting TRBD2. The CDR3 runs to 16 residues. V shed 5 bases and J 8 bases; nucleotides not matched to a gene: 7. CDR3: CASSRTSGGVYDEQFF. CDR3 sequence (DNA): TGTGCCAGCAGTCGGACTAGCGGGGGGGTATACGATGAGCAGTTCTTC.

This chain uses TRBV6-1 with TRBJ2-2; 12 bases are shared with TRBD2. There are 18 residues in the CDR3. V trimming: 6 bases; J trimming: 6 bases; junction bases outside the gene matches: 14. In germline, CDR1 is MNHNS, CDR2 SASEGT. CDR3 in amino acids: CASRFRASSGGAPGELFF. The CDR3, as DNA: TGTGCCAGCAGATTCCGAGCCTCTAGCGGGGGGGCCCCCGGGGAGCTGTTTTTT.

This clonotype occurred many times. J is TRBJ2-5 and V is TRBV12-3 or TRBV12-4, with D possibly being TRBD1 (5 bases). The CDR3 has 14 residues. The ends were cut back, 1 base at V and 2 bases at J, with 8 bases in the middle. This CDR3 is CASSLEGFQETQYF. The DNA for the CDR3 is TGTGCCAGCAGTTTAGAGGGGTTTCAAGAGACCCAGTACTTC.

This clonotype turned up a few times. The DNA for the CDR3 is TGTGCCACCGGGGGGGCCGACTATGGCTACACCTTC. This codes for CATGGADYGYTF. The chain recombines TRBV19 with TRBJ1-2; a possible D gene is TRBD1 (6 bases). The ends were cut back, 10 bases at V and 3 bases at J, with 12 bases in the middle. The germline V gene encodes CDR1 LNHDA and CDR2 SQIVND (reference sequence). The CDR3 consists of 12 residues. Full variable domain (outside the CDR3, taken from reference TRBV19 and TRBJ1-2): DGGITQSPKYLFRKEGQNVTLSCEQNLNHDAMYWYRQDPGQGLRLIYYSQIVNDFQKGDIAEGYSVSREKKESFPLTVTSAQKNPTAFYLCATGGADYGYTFGSGTRLTVV.

The CDR3 is CASSYSETSGVLETQYF. CDR3 sequence (DNA): TGTGCCAGCAGTTACTCGGAGACTAGCGGGGTTTTAGAGACCCAGTACTTC. The chain joins TRBV6-2 or TRBV6-3 to TRBJ2-5, with 11 bases fitting TRBD2. Germline V lookup: CDR1 MNHEY, CDR2 SVGEGT. The CDR3 covers 17 residues. The J segment lost 4 bases and the V segment lost 0 bases, leaving 7 bases of the junction unmatched.

This clonotype has more than one count but fewer than ten. The chain carries TRBV7-2 and TRBJ2-1; tentatively, D is TRBD1 (6 bases). Between the trimmed V and J ends, which lost 1 base and 0 bases, there was a span of 10 bases. The CDR3 runs 16 residues. Germline V gene data show CDR1 as SGHTA and CDR2 as FQGNSA. For the CDR3, the DNA is TGTGCCAGCAGCTTAGTGGGGGCGAGCTCCTACAATGAGCAGTTCTTC. The encoded protein is CASSLVGASSYNEQFF.

V usage is TRBV4-1 and J usage is TRBJ2-5; 10 bases align to TRBD1. CDR3 length equals 15 residues. Germline assignment: CDR1 MGHRA and CDR2 YSYEKL. Trimming took 5 bases from V and 5 from J; bases not matched to a gene: 8. DNA of the CDR3: TGCGCCAGCAGCGCCGGGACAGGGGTCGTTGAGACCCAGTACTTC. Protein sequence: CASSAGTGVVETQYF.

This chain joins TRBV18 and TRBJ2-3, with D possibly being TRBD2 (6 bases). Per germline, CDR1 KGHSH and CDR2 LQKENI. The CDR3 has 14 residues. Deletions cut 3 bases from V and 4 bases from J, with 11 bases between. CDR3 DNA: TGTGCCAGCTCACCGGGGTCGGGGGCAGATACGCAGTATTTT. It codes for CASSPGSGADTQYF.

This clonotype has more than one count but fewer than ten. This chain connects TRBV19 to TRBJ2-3; 8 nucleotides line up with TRBD2. Germline assignment: CDR1 LNHDA and CDR2 SQIVND (reference sequence). After removal of 7 bases from V and 1 base from J, the junction contained 4 bases not matched to a gene. The length of the CDR3 is 14 residues. The CDR3 sequence: CASTPLAGTDTQYF. CDR3 coding DNA: TGTGCCAGTACCCCACTAGCGGGCACAGATACGCAGTATTTT.

The CDR3 loop is CASSRTGTGTAGANVLTF. CDR3 in DNA: TGCGCCAGCAGCAGGACCGGGACAGGGACGGCTGGGGCCAACGTCCTGACTTTC. The V and J genes are TRBV5-1 and TRBJ2-6; 9 nucleotides agree with TRBD1. The CDR3 sequence is 18 residues long. V was clipped by 4 bases and J by 2 bases; unmatched bases: 10. Germline CDR1 SGHRS, CDR2 YFSETQ.

This clonotype was seen ten or more times. The chain joins TRBV11-2 to TRBJ2-2; D ambiguous. This CDR3 has 13 residues. Germline V gene data show CDR1 as SGHAT and CDR2 as FQNNGV. The V and J ends lost 5 bases and 3 bases respectively, with 7 bases between them. CDR3 in amino acids: CASSGLYTGELFF. DNA for the CDR3: TGTGCCAGCAGCGGTTTGTACACCGGGGAGCTGTTTTTT.

The chain has TRBV7-2 and TRBJ2-3; TRBD2 matches at 8 bases. CDR3 length: 13 residues. The germline gives CDR1 SGHTA, CDR2 FQGNSA. V dropped 4 bases and J dropped 14; count of bases not matched to a gene: 11. Here the CDR3 DNA reads TGTGCCAGCAGCTCAGCGTCCGGGGGGGTATCGTATTTT. It codes for CASSSASGGVSYF. Full variable domain (missing parts from reference TRBV7-2 and TRBJ2-3): GAGVSQSPSNKVTEKGKDVELRCDPISGHTALYWYRQSLGQGLEFLIYFQGNSAPDKSGLPSDRFSAERTGGSVSTLTIQRTQQEDSAVYLCASSSASGGVSYFGPGTRLTVL.

The chain has TRBV28 and TRBJ1-1, with D hard to call. Germline CDR1 is MDHEN and CDR2 is SYDVKM. The CDR3 spans 11 residues. The V end was cut by 4 bases, the J end by 7 bases, with 7 bases between. CDR3 sequence reads: CASSSGSEAFF. The CDR3 DNA reads as TGTGCCAGCAGTTCCGGGAGTGAAGCTTTCTTT.

This clonotype occurred many times. The chain carries TRBV20-1 and TRBJ2-7; D is unclear. This CDR3 region has 11 residues. Per germline, CDR1 DFQATT and CDR2 SNEGSKA (reference sequence). Trimming cost V 3 bases and J 5 bases, with 8 bases left between them. DNA for the CDR3: TGCAGTGCTAGGGCTCTTGACGAGCAGTACTTC. This encodes CSARALDEQYF.

CDR3 protein: CASSLVFSGETLNQPQHF. CDR3 DNA sequence: TGTGCCAGCAGCTTAGTCTTTTCGGGGGAGACTCTCAATCAGCCCCAGCATTTT. The chain couples TRBV11-1 to TRBJ1-5; D is perhaps TRBD1 (5 bases). V gave up 1 base and J gave up 3 bases, with 19 bases separating them. The CDR3 is 18 residues long. The germline gives CDR1 SGHAT, CDR2 FQDESV (reference sequence). Looking up the rest from reference TRBV11-1 and TRBJ1-5 gives the full variable domain: EAEVAQSPRYKITEKSQAVAFWCDPISGHATLYWYRQILGQGPELLVQFQDESVVDDSQLPKDRFSAERLKGVDSTLKIQPAELGDSAMYLCASSLVFSGETLNQPQHFGDGTRLSIL.

This clonotype appeared a few times. The chain carries TRBV20-1 and TRBJ1-5, with D tentatively TRBD1 (6 bases). Germline CDR1 is DFQATT and CDR2 is SNEGSKA (reference sequence). Trimming removed 1 base from V and 7 bases from J, with 17 bases in between. CDR3 length equals 15 residues. In nucleotides, the CDR3 is TGCAGTGCTAGAGCACCGGGGCAGGGGTTACAGCCCCAGCATTTT. Translation gives CSARAPGQGLQPQHF.